The 16 T cell receptor beta chains reported below all come from one sample, sequenced in a study of T cell repertoires in cytomegalovirus infection. TCRdb processed the reads anew with MiXCR; each CDR3 protein has one entry. Among some 280,000 distinct CDR3 sequences, roughly 15% were seen once, and the ten largest hold around 9.5%. The sequenced material came from PBMCs. These receptors all stem from a human donor in good health (CMV status not recorded). Some clones in this sample may be carry-over from other donors' samples.

This clonotype was seen a few times. The V call is TRBV2, the J call TRBJ2-1, with 8 bases matching TRBD1. CDR1 is SNHLY, CDR2 FYNNEI, per germline. The V gene end was trimmed by 7 bases and the J gene end by 3 bases; junction bases not matched to a gene: 5. CDR3 length: 14 amino acids. CDR3 sequence reads: CASINDRGYNEQFF. In DNA, the CDR3 is TGTGCCAGCATCAATGACAGGGGCTACAATGAGCAGTTCTTC.

A note on this clonotype: A read error may be the cause here, since a much bigger clone is one base away. The chain uses TRBV6-2 or TRBV6-3 and TRBJ2-2, with TRBD2 matching 15 bases. CDR3 length: 18 amino acids. Germline V lookup: CDR1 MNHEY, CDR2 SVGEGT. Germline trimming cut 11 bases from V and 2 bases from J; bases unmatched to any gene: 12. CDR3 in amino acids: CAGTGGTSGGRNTGELFF. The CDR3 DNA sequence: TGTGCCGGCACCGGTGGGACTAGCGGGGGGCGAAACACCGGGGAGCTGTTTTTT.

Worth noting for this clonotype: This may stem from a read error, because a much larger clone lies one nucleotide away. The rearrangement uses TRBV7-9 and TRBJ1-2, with unresolved D. Trimming took 0 bases from V and 5 from J, leaving 4 bases between them. CDR1 and CDR2 from the germline V gene are SEHNR and FQNEAQ (reference sequence). This CDR3 is 12 amino acids long. DNA of the CDR3: TGTGCCAGCAGCTTAGCGGAGTATGGCTACACCTTC. Protein: CASSLAEYGYTF.

This clonotype occurred a few times. The V and J genes are TRBV10-3 and TRBJ2-5; D uncertain. V shed 10 bases and J shed 1 base, with 13 bases lying between them. The CDR3 has 13 residues. Germline values: CDR1 ENHRY, CDR2 SYGVKD. The CDR3 spells CATRSPVQETQYF. The CDR3 region has the DNA TGTGCCACCCGGTCCCCGGTCCAAGAGACCCAGTACTTC.

This clonotype was counted at least ten times. V is TRBV7-2 and J is TRBJ2-3, with 10 bases fitting TRBD2. Per the germline V gene, CDR1 is SGHTA and CDR2 is FQGNSA. V lost 5 bases and J lost 5; bases outside the gene matches: 7. The length of the CDR3 is 15 residues. The DNA of the CDR3 is TGTGCCAGCAGCCTCGAGGCTAGCGGGGGAGATACGCAGTATTTT. Protein product: CASSLEASGGDTQYF.

The rearrangement uses TRBV14 and TRBJ2-7; D uncertain. CDR1 is SGHDN, CDR2 FVKESK, per germline. Trimming cost V 4 bases and J 3 bases, with 13 bases left between them. The CDR3 is 14 residues long. CDR3 region: CASSPRQLNYEQYF. DNA of the CDR3: TGTGCCAGCAGCCCGCGACAACTAAACTACGAGCAGTACTTC.

This clonotype was counted many times. This rearrangement joins TRBV7-2 to TRBJ2-7, with 7 positions matching TRBD2. V was clipped by 6 bases and J by 2 bases; unmatched bases: 7. Germline V CDR1 and CDR2: SGHTA, FQGNSA. CDR3 length: 14 residues. For the CDR3, the DNA is TGTGCCAGCAGTTTGGGGGGGACCCCCTACGAGCAGTACTTC. This translates into CASSLGGTPYEQYF.

This clonotype has ten or more counts. The chain joins TRBV7-9 to TRBJ1-2; a possible D gene is TRBD1 (6 bases). CDR1 is SEHNR and CDR2 is FQNEAQ in the germline V gene (reference sequence). The CDR3 totals 13 residues. Trimming removed 1 base at V and 4 bases at J, with 7 bases between. The CDR3 DNA sequence: TGTGCCAGCAGCTTAGAACAGGGCTATGGCTACACCTTC. Its protein product is CASSLEQGYGYTF.

This clonotype was seen ten or more times. The CDR3 DNA is TGCGCCAGCAGCTTGGGAGGAACAAACTCCTACGAGCAGTACTTC. Translating it yields CASSLGGTNSYEQYF. The chain links TRBV5-1 to TRBJ2-7; D is unclear. The germline V gene encodes CDR1 SGHRS and CDR2 YFSETQ. The CDR3 loop spans 15 amino acids. The ends were cut back, 0 bases at V and 0 bases at J, with 10 bases in the middle.

This clonotype was found many times. The rearrangement links TRBV29-1 to TRBJ2-7; maybe TRBD2 (5 bases). The V end lost 4 bases, the J end lost 3 bases, and 16 bases lay between the germline ends. This CDR3 is built from 14 residues. In germline, CDR1 is SQVTM, CDR2 ANQGSEA. The CDR3 is CSVGGGSGYYEQYF. CDR3 DNA: TGCAGCGTTGGAGGTGGCAGCGGCTACTACGAGCAGTACTTC.

V is TRBV20-1 and J is TRBJ2-7, with D possibly matching TRBD2 (5 bases). Between the trimmed V and J ends, which lost 6 bases and 6 bases, there was a span of 9 bases. The CDR3 consists of 10 residues. Germline V CDR1 and CDR2: DFQATT, SNEGSKA (reference sequence). The CDR3 spells CSAAGPEQYF. The DNA for the CDR3 is TGCAGTGCCGCGGGTCCCGAGCAGTACTTC.

This clonotype occurred many times. This rearrangement joins TRBV6-1 to TRBJ2-5; 12 bases fit TRBD2. CDR1 and CDR2 from the germline V gene are MNHNS and SASEGT. This CDR3 has 15 residues. After removal of 2 bases from V and 2 bases from J, the junction contained 0 bases not matched to a gene. CDR3 coding DNA: TGTGCCAGCAGTGAACTAGCGGGGGGGCAAGAGACCCAGTACTTC. The encoded protein is CASSELAGGQETQYF.

This clonotype was detected ten times or more. V gene TRBV5-4 combines with J gene TRBJ2-5; 12 positions agree with TRBD2. Germline V CDR1 and CDR2: SGHNT, YYREEE (reference sequence). The V gene end was trimmed by 4 bases and the J gene end by 4 bases; junction bases not matched to a gene: 8. This CDR3 has 16 residues. The CDR3 here is CASSPTGLAGSETQYF. CDR3 sequence (DNA): TGTGCCAGCAGCCCGACCGGACTAGCGGGATCAGAGACCCAGTACTTC.

The chain links TRBV2 to TRBJ1-3; D not certain. Trimming stripped 4 bases from V and 0 bases from J, with 7 bases between. Germline lookup yields CDR1 SNHLY and CDR2 FYNNEI. CDR3 size: 14 residues. CDR3 DNA sequence: TGTGCCAGCAGTGGGACGGTCTCTGGAAACACCATATATTTT. This encodes CASSGTVSGNTIYF.

The table lists this clonotype with many counts. The chain carries TRBV12-5 and TRBJ2-3; TRBD2 matches 13 bases. Germline CDR1 reads LGHNT; CDR2 reads FRNRAP. V lost 5 bases, J lost 4 bases, and 9 bases stayed unmatched. The CDR3 length is 17 residues. In nucleotides, the CDR3 is TGTGCTAGTGGTCTCATACTAGCGGGAGGGCCAGCAGATACGCAGTATTTT. It yields the protein CASGLILAGGPADTQYF.

This clonotype counts as medium-sized (0.01 to 0.1%). The chain combines TRBV7-8 with TRBJ2-1, with 8 bases identical to TRBD2. The CDR3 has 15 residues. Trimming at V came to 1 base and at J to 7 bases, leaving 6 bases not matched to a gene. Germline CDR1 reads SGHVS; CDR2 reads FQNEAQ. CDR3: CASSLGTSLQNEQFF. DNA for the CDR3: TGTGCCAGCAGCTTAGGGACTAGCCTGCAGAATGAGCAGTTCTTC.